The rows below give T cell receptor beta chains drawn from one sample of a study of response to subunit inactivated influenza vaccine. TCRdb redid the calling of the RT-PCR reads with MiXCR, one entry per CDR3 protein. Here the sample spans about 540,000 distinct CDR3 sequences, 20% to 25% being singletons. The same specimen was also included in a second study, on T cells expressing NK-cell markers.

This specimen consisted of CD4+ T cells sorted from PBMCs, obtained less than 13 days after vaccination. The receptor source for this set is a middle-aged man who received an inactivated influenza vaccine. CDR3s include the opening cysteine and the closing phenylalanine or tryptophan. The order of the fields is J gene, D gene, CDR3 length, V gene, clone size, CDR3 DNA, CDR3 protein. The D gene is left open where the match is weak. Some rows have no size entry. The others give once, few or many, or a class for an expanded clone.

J: TRBJ1-2; D: -; length: 14; V: TRBV5-1; size: -; DNA: TGCGCCAGCAGCCCGGGGGGGCGCTTAGATGGCTACACCTTC; CDR3: CASSPGGRLDGYTF
J: TRBJ2-7; D: -; length: 13; V: TRBV27; size: -; DNA: TGTGCCAGCAGTTTACCGGGAAGGGACGAGCAGTACTTC; CDR3: CASSLPGRDEQYF
J: TRBJ2-3; D: -; length: 14; V: TRBV29-1; size: -; DNA: TGCAGCGTTGAAAGATTATCGTTGAGGGATACGCAGTATTTT; CDR3: CSVERLSLRDTQYF
J: TRBJ1-2; D: -; length: 15; V: TRBV10-3; size: -; DNA: TGTGCCATCAGTGAGATCTGGACATACTCCTATGGCTACACCTTC; CDR3: CAISEIWTYSYGYTF
J: TRBJ2-1; D: -; length: 15; V: TRBV7-8; size: once; DNA: TGTGCCAGCAGCTTAGTTCTGGTCTCCTACAATGAGCAGTTCTTC; CDR3: CASSLVLVSYNEQFF
J: TRBJ2-2; D: -; length: 12; V: TRBV7-9; size: many; DNA: TGTGCCAGCAGCTGGACAGCCGGGGAGCTGTTTTTT; CDR3: CASSWTAGELFF
J: TRBJ1-1; D: -; length: 14; V: TRBV28; size: -; DNA: TGTGCCAGCAGTTTAATGTACGTGAACACTGAAGCTTTCTTT; CDR3: CASSLMYVNTEAFF
J: TRBJ2-7; D: -; length: 15; V: TRBV5-5; size: -; DNA: TGTGCCAGCAAACTGGACAGCTCCTTCCCCTACGAGCAGTACTTC; CDR3: CASKLDSSFPYEQYF
J: TRBJ2-1; D: -; length: 13; V: TRBV5-1; size: -; DNA: TGCGCCAGCAGCTCTACGCCGGGGCCCGAGCAGTTCTTC; CDR3: CASSSTPGPEQFF
J: TRBJ1-1; D: TRBD1; length: 15; V: TRBV18; size: -; DNA: TGTGCCAGCTCACTACCGGGACAGCTGAACACTGAAGCTTTCTTT; CDR3: CASSLPGQLNTEAFF
J: TRBJ1-4; D: TRBD1; length: 17; V: TRBV6-5; size: -; DNA: TGTGCCAGCAGTTACTCGACACAGGGGGGAACTAATGAAAAACTGTTTTTT; CDR3: CASSYSTQGGTNEKLFF
J: TRBJ1-1; D: -; length: 13; V: TRBV12-3/TRBV12-4; size: -; DNA: TGTGCCAGCAGTAGCCGGGATACAGCCAAGGCTTTCTTT; CDR3: CASSSRDTAKAFF
J: TRBJ2-7; D: TRBD2; length: 15; V: TRBV10-3; size: -; DNA: TGTGCCATCAGTGGCCTAGCGGGAAGCTCCTACGAGCAGTACTTC; CDR3: CAISGLAGSSYEQYF
J: TRBJ2-7; D: TRBD2; length: 13; V: TRBV7-8; size: few; DNA: TGTGCCAGCAGTCGGGGGGAACCCTACGAGCAGTACTTC; CDR3: CASSRGEPYEQYF
J: TRBJ2-4; D: -; length: 14; V: TRBV30; size: -; DNA: TGTGCCTGGAGTGGTGGCCTAGCCAAAAACATTCAGTACTTC; CDR3: CAWSGGLAKNIQYF
J: TRBJ2-5; D: -; length: 16; V: TRBV5-1; size: few; DNA: TGCGCCAGCAGCTTGGCCGTAGGGCAGGGAACAGAGACCCAGTACTTC; CDR3: CASSLAVGQGTETQYF
J: TRBJ2-3; D: -; length: 11; V: TRBV29-1; size: -; DNA: TGCAGCGTTGAGGGCCCAGATACGCAGTATTTT; CDR3: CSVEGPDTQYF
J: TRBJ2-1; D: TRBD2; length: 18; V: TRBV12-3/TRBV12-4; size: few; DNA: TGTGCCAGCACCCTAAGCCTGGGGCTAGCGGCCTCCTACAATGAGCAGTTCTTC; CDR3: CASTLSLGLAASYNEQFF
J: TRBJ2-7; D: -; length: 13; V: TRBV5-1; size: few; DNA: TGCGCCAGCAAAGACCCGGACGACTACGAGCAGTACTTC; CDR3: CASKDPDDYEQYF
J: TRBJ1-6; D: -; length: 14; V: TRBV20-1; size: few; DNA: TGCAGTGCTAGCACCGGTCCGGCGAATTCACCCCTCCACTTT; CDR3: CSASTGPANSPLHF
J: TRBJ2-2; D: -; length: 16; V: TRBV6-2/TRBV6-3; size: -; DNA: TGTGCCAGCAGTTACGTTACGGGATTGAACACCGGGGAGCTGTTTTTT; CDR3: CASSYVTGLNTGELFF
J: TRBJ2-1; D: TRBD2; length: 15; V: TRBV6-1; size: many; DNA: TGTGCCAGTCGGTCCTCGGGACTAGCGCACAATGAGCAGTTCTTC; CDR3: CASRSSGLAHNEQFF
J: TRBJ1-1; D: -; length: 14; V: TRBV12-3/TRBV12-4; size: -; DNA: TGTGCCAGCAGTGCCCAGGCCACCCTGGTTGAAGCTTTCTTT; CDR3: CASSAQATLVEAFF
J: TRBJ2-3; D: TRBD1; length: 15; V: TRBV28; size: few; DNA: TGTGCCAGCAGTGACAGGGGGCTCAGCACAGATACGCAGTATTTT; CDR3: CASSDRGLSTDTQYF
J: TRBJ2-3; D: -; length: 17; V: TRBV7-2; size: -; DNA: TGTGCCAGCAGCTTAGCCGGACGCATCAAGCTCACAGATACGCAGTATTTT; CDR3: CASSLAGRIKLTDTQYF
J: TRBJ1-1; D: -; length: 15; V: TRBV27; size: -; DNA: TGTGCCAGCAGTTTATCCGCACTGCCCCTGTTTGGGGCTTTCTTT; CDR3: CASSLSALPLFGAFF
J: TRBJ2-1; D: -; length: 15; V: TRBV5-1; size: few; DNA: TGCGCCAGCAGCTTGGCCAGGGAATCCTACAATGAGCAGTTCTTC; CDR3: CASSLARESYNEQFF
J: TRBJ2-1; D: -; length: 15; V: TRBV16; size: -; DNA: TGTGCCAGCAGCCGAAATCAGGGCCGTTACAATGAGCAGTTCTTC; CDR3: CASSRNQGRYNEQFF
J: TRBJ2-2; D: -; length: 13; V: TRBV7-6; size: -; DNA: TGTGCCAGCAAGGGGGGGAACACCGGGGAGCTGTTTTTT; CDR3: CASKGGNTGELFF
J: TRBJ2-2; D: -; length: 14; V: TRBV12-3/TRBV12-4; size: many; DNA: TGTGCCAGCAGTTTAAGAGGGCTGGGCGGGGAGCTGTTTTTT; CDR3: CASSLRGLGGELFF
J: TRBJ2-7; D: -; length: 13; V: TRBV11-1; size: few; DNA: TGTGCCAGCAGCAAGGGACTCCCGGGCGAGCAGTACTTC; CDR3: CASSKGLPGEQYF
J: TRBJ2-7; D: -; length: 14; V: TRBV2; size: -; DNA: TGTGCCATTCGACGGACTGGGAGCTCCTACGAGCAGTACTTC; CDR3: CAIRRTGSSYEQYF
J: TRBJ2-5; D: TRBD1; length: 15; V: TRBV6-5; size: -; DNA: TGTGCCAGCAGTTACTCCCTAAGGGGGCTAGAGACCCAGTACTTC; CDR3: CASSYSLRGLETQYF
J: TRBJ2-2; D: -; length: 15; V: TRBV7-3; size: few; DNA: TGTGCCAGCAGCTTAGGGGCTAGCTCCATCGGGGAGCTGTTTTTT; CDR3: CASSLGASSIGELFF
J: TRBJ2-4; D: -; length: 13; V: TRBV4-1; size: -; DNA: TGCGCCAGCAGCCAAGAACGCCGAACAGAGCATTACTTC; CDR3: CASSQERRTEHYF
J: TRBJ2-2; D: TRBD2; length: 15; V: TRBV12-3/TRBV12-4; size: many; DNA: TGTGCCAGCACCCCGGGACTAGGCGCTTTCGGGGAGCTGTTTTTT; CDR3: CASTPGLGAFGELFF
J: TRBJ2-1; D: -; length: 14; V: TRBV12-3/TRBV12-4; size: -; DNA: TGTGCCAGCAGTTTTGGACAAAACAACAATGAGCAGTTCTTC; CDR3: CASSFGQNNNEQFF
J: TRBJ2-7; D: TRBD2; length: 14; V: TRBV20-1; size: few; DNA: TGCAGTGCTAGGGCTAGCGGGAGTATGTACGAGCAGTACTTC; CDR3: CSARASGSMYEQYF
J: TRBJ2-7; D: TRBD2; length: 14; V: TRBV20-1; size: few; DNA: TGCAGTGCTAGAGGGGGCGCGGGAGGGTACGAGCAGTACTTC; CDR3: CSARGGAGGYEQYF
J: TRBJ2-3; D: -; length: 14; V: TRBV9; size: -; DNA: TGTGCCAGCAGCGTACTGCCTCCCCCAGATACGCAGTATTTT; CDR3: CASSVLPPPDTQYF
J: TRBJ1-5; D: -; length: 15; V: TRBV7-9; size: many; DNA: TGTGCCAGCAGCTTAGGCAGGGGCGGCAATCAGCCCCAGCATTTT; CDR3: CASSLGRGGNQPQHF
J: TRBJ1-5; D: -; length: 14; V: TRBV20-1; size: -; DNA: TGCAGTACTAGGCTATGGGGGGGCAATCAGCCCCAGCATTTT; CDR3: CSTRLWGGNQPQHF
J: TRBJ2-7; D: -; length: 16; V: TRBV4-3; size: few; DNA: TGCGCCAGCAGCCAAGATCTTTGGGACGACTCCTACGAGCAGTACTTC; CDR3: CASSQDLWDDSYEQYF
J: TRBJ2-2; D: -; length: 14; V: TRBV7-2; size: few; DNA: TGTGCCAGCAGCCTGGGGGAAATCACCGGGGAGCTGTTCTTT; CDR3: CASSLGEITGELFF
J: TRBJ1-2; D: -; length: 14; V: TRBV7-2; size: -; DNA: TGTGCCAGCAGCTTGGGGAAAGGGAACTATGGCTACACCTTC; CDR3: CASSLGKGNYGYTF
J: TRBJ2-7; D: -; length: 14; V: TRBV30; size: few; DNA: TGTGCCTGGAGTGTAGGAAATGTGGTGGGCGAGCAGTACTTC; CDR3: CAWSVGNVVGEQYF
J: TRBJ2-3; D: -; length: 13; V: TRBV20-1; size: many; DNA: TGCAGTGCTAAGGGACTTTTCACAGATACGCAGTATTTT; CDR3: CSAKGLFTDTQYF
J: TRBJ1-1; D: -; length: 13; V: TRBV12-3/TRBV12-4; size: few; DNA: TGTGCCAGCAGGCGGACGGTAAACACTGAAGCTTTCTTT; CDR3: CASRRTVNTEAFF
J: TRBJ2-5; D: -; length: 14; V: TRBV20-1; size: -; DNA: TGCAGTGCTAGCCCGCGGGGTTACCAAGAGACCCAGTACTTC; CDR3: CSASPRGYQETQYF
J: TRBJ2-5; D: TRBD2; length: 14; V: TRBV20-1; size: few; DNA: TGCAGTGCGCTTACTAGCGGGAGCGGGGAGACCCAGTACTTC; CDR3: CSALTSGSGETQYF
J: TRBJ2-1; D: TRBD2; length: 18; V: TRBV20-1; size: few; DNA: TGCAGTGCTAGAGATTCGCCTAGCGGTAACTCCGCCTACAATGAGCAGTTCTTC; CDR3: CSARDSPSGNSAYNEQFF
J: TRBJ2-7; D: TRBD2; length: 14; V: TRBV5-7; size: -; DNA: TGTGCCAGCAGAGTAGCGGGAGGCCCGAACGAGCAGTACTTC; CDR3: CASRVAGGPNEQYF
J: TRBJ2-3; D: -; length: 15; V: TRBV6-2/TRBV6-3; size: many; DNA: TGTGCCAGCAACCTGGACGGATCCGGCACAGATACGCAGTATTTT; CDR3: CASNLDGSGTDTQYF